The present T cell receptor beta chain was sequenced within a study of shared clonotypes between healthy human individuals. Study overall: Plates per donor: three CD4 naive, three CD4 memory, two CD8 naive, one CD8 memory.

Selected positively for CCR7 and CD45RO-negative, naive CD8 cells excluded terminally differentiated effector memory CD45RA+ cells. The authors distributed each subset's genomic DNA evenly over several immunoSEQ plates. Study processing details: ImmunoSEQ yielded junction-only sequences lacking quality scores, so filtering differed. TCRdb keeps only in-frame clones here, not all; method: immunoSEQ multiplex PCR. V and J calls and clone size are as listed in that table; D and trimming were resolved from the DNA. This sample carries about 2 million clones, about 95% of them seen once, and the ten largest clones take around 1.1%. CDR3 size: 13 residues. CDR1 is SEHNR and CDR2 is FQNEAQ in the germline V gene (reference sequence). Trimming shortened V by 3 bases and J by 0 bases, and 6 bases separated the two germline ends.

The rearrangement uses TRBV7-9 and TRBJ2-7, with D hard to call. This TCR derives from a man aged 18 to 29 in good health. Input material: naive CD8+ T cells sorted from blood. The CDR3 region is CASSFEISYEQYF. The CDR3 DNA follows: TGTGCCAGCAGCTTCGAGATCTCCTACGAGCAGTACTTC. Supplemented by reference TRBV7-9 and TRBJ2-7, the full variable domain reads DTGVSQNPRHKITKRGQNVTFRCDPISEHNRLYWYRQTLGQGPEFLTYFQNEAQLEKSRLLSDRFSAERPKGSFSTLEIQRTEQGDSAMYLCASSFEISYEQYFGPGTRLTVT.